This T cell receptor (beta chain) was captured in a study of T cells after yellow fever vaccination. Study-wide background: Low-cell-number fractions underwent preparation using SMART-Seq v4 Ultra Low Input.

Conversion of TCR transcripts into cDNA relied on 5'RACE template switching, which added a universal primer site and UMIs. TCRdb re-called the 5' RACE reads through MiXCR, storing one row per CDR3 protein. The sample has about 550,000 distinct CDR3 sequences, over 15% seen once. Study results and caveats: Contaminating bulk clonotypes could be abundant in FACS-sorted repertoires.

Concerning this clonotype: The target antigen is unknown.

Per germline, CDR1 SGDLS and CDR2 YYNGEE. V was trimmed by 2 bases and J by 5 bases, leaving 22 bases between them. The CDR3 sequence is 18 residues long. Sequencing was performed on PBMCs, taken 15 days after the yellow fever booster vaccination. The origin of this receptor is a man aged 25-40 years who received the YFV17D yellow fever vaccine. J is TRBJ2-2 and V is TRBV9, with D tentatively TRBD2 (6 bases). This chain's CDR3 is CASSVLEGGTSYTGELFF. The CDR3, as DNA: TGTGCCAGCAGCGTTTTAGAGGGCGGGACTTCATATACCGGGGAGCTGTTTTTT.